These T cell receptor beta chains were read from a single sample in a study of radiation and T cells in renal cell carcinoma. TCRdb's copy holds only in-frame clones and misses some; the assay was immunoSEQ multiplex PCR. Altogether tens of thousands of clones are present, approximately 83% being singletons, with the ten largest covering roughly 20%. The source was blood, collected from a patient whose treatment included radiotherapy and nephrectomy. The receptors derive from a woman in her forties or fifties with renal cell carcinoma. The CDR3 runs from the conserved cysteine through the conserved F or W. A D gene is named only where the DNA matches it firmly. A row's size may be missing; if present it is once, few, many or a size class.

d_gene	v_gene	j_gene	abundance	CDR3nt	CDR3aa
-	TRBV13	TRBJ2-5	-	TGCGCCAGCAGCCTACGGAGCACCCGGGGCACCCAGTACTTC	CASSLRSTRGTQYF
TRBD1	TRBV5-4	TRBJ1-1	-	TGTGCCAGCAGCCCCGAACGGGGACAGCTGAACACTGAAGCTTTCTTT	CASSPERGQLNTEAFF
TRBD2	TRBV10-3	TRBJ2-1	-	TGTGCCATCAGTATGGTAGCGGGAGGCCAAAGTCGTGAGCAGTTCTTC	CAISMVAGGQSREQFF
TRBD1	TRBV5-5	TRBJ2-5	-	TGTGCCAGCAGACAGACGACAGGGGGAGAGACCCAGTACTTC	CASRQTTGGETQYF
-	TRBV5-5	TRBJ2-5	-	TGTGCCAGCAGCCGACCTGGGGGCGAGACCCAGTACTTC	CASSRPGGETQYF
TRBD1	TRBV6-1	TRBJ2-2	-	TGTGCCCGCCAGGGGACAGTGGGGATCGGGGAGCTGTTTTTT	CARQGTVGIGELFF
TRBD1	TRBV7-2	TRBJ1-6	once	TGTGCCAGCAGCCCTACGGGACAGGGGGATTCACCCCTCCACTTT	CASSPTGQGDSPLHF
TRBD2	TRBV25-1	TRBJ2-5	few	TGTGCCAGCAGTGTGGGACTAGCGGGGGGAGTGTGGGAGACCCAGTACTTC	CASSVGLAGGVWETQYF
TRBD1	TRBV6-5	TRBJ2-7	-	TGTGCCAGCAGTTCGCGACAGGGATTCGAGCAGTACTTC	CASSSRQGFEQYF
-	TRBV10-3	TRBJ1-1	-	TGTGCCATCAGTCCCGGCCTCGACACTGAAGCTTTCTTT	CAISPGLDTEAFF
-	TRBV2	TRBJ1-4	-	TGTGCCAGCAGCCCACTTAGACCTAATGAAAAACTGTTTTTT	CASSPLRPNEKLFF
TRBD2	TRBV27	TRBJ2-7	-	TGTGCCAGCAGTCCTCTAGCGGGGAGCTCCTACGAGCAGTACTTC	CASSPLAGSSYEQYF
TRBD2	TRBV10-3	TRBJ2-3	once	TGTGCCATCAGTGTTCCTCCGGGACTAGCGGACGCAGATACGCAGTATTTT	CAISVPPGLADADTQYF
-	TRBV5-4	TRBJ2-1	-	TGTGCCAGCAGCCCCGACAGACCCTACAATGAGCAGTTCTTC	CASSPDRPYNEQFF
-	TRBV19	TRBJ2-1	-	TGTGCCAGTAGTATGGTTTCTGGTGAAGATGAGCAGTTCTTC	CASSMVSGEDEQFF
-	TRBV5-5	TRBJ2-2	once	TGTGCCAGCGCCTGGGGGCAGGGCACCGGGGAGCTGTTTTTT	CASAWGQGTGELFF
TRBD1	TRBV25-1	TRBJ1-2	-	TGTGCCAGCAGTGAATCAGACAGGGCGATTGACTACACCTTC	CASSESDRAIDYTF
-	TRBV5-1	TRBJ2-3	-	TGCGCCAGCACGTGGGTCTCTAGCACAGATACGCAGTATTTT	CASTWVSSTDTQYF
-	TRBV7-2	TRBJ2-1	-	TGTGCCAGCAGCCGGGGCGGGGATACCTACAATGAGCAGTTCTTC	CASSRGGDTYNEQFF